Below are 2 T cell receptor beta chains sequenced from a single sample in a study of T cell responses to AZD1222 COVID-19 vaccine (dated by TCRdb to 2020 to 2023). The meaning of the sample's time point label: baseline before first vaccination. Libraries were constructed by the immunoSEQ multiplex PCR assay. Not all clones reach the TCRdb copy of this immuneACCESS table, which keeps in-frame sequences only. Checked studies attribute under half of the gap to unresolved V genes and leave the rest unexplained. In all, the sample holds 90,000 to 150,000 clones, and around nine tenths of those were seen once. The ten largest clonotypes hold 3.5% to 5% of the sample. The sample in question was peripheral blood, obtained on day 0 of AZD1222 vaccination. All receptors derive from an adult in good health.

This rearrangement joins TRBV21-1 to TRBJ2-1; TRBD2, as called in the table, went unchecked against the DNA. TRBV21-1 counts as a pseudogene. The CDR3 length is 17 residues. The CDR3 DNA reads TGTGCCAGCTTCCCGACCGGAGCGGGAGTGCACTACAATGAGCAGTTCTTC. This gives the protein CASFPTGAGVHYNEQFF.

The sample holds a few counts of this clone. The CDR3 is CASSYSGRGSYGYTF. Here the CDR3 DNA reads TGTGCCAGCAGTTACTCGGGCAGGGGAAGTTATGGCTACACCTTC. The V and J genes are TRBV6-5 and TRBJ1-2; the D gene is possibly TRBD1 (6 bases). V was cut by 0 bases and J by 5 bases, with 13 bases left in between. This CDR3 comprises 15 residues. CDR1 is MNHEY and CDR2 is SVGAGI in the germline V gene.